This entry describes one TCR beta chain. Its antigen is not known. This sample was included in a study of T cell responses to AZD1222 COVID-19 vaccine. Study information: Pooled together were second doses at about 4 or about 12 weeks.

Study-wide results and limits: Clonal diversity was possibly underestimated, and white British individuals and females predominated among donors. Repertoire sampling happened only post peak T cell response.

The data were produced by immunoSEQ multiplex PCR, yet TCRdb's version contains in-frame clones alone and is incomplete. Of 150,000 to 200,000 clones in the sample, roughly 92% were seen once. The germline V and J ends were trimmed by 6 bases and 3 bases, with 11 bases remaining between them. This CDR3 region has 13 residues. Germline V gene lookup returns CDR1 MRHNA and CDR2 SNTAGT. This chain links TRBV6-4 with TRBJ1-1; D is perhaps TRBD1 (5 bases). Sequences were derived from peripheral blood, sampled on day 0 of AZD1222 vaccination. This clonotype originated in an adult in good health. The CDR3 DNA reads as TGTGCCAGCAGCCGGACACGCTACACTGAAGCTTTCTTT. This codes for CASSRTRYTEAFF.